This T cell receptor (beta chain) was observed in a study of Graves' ophthalmopathy and Graves' hyperthyroidism. Study overall: No ophthalmopathy within 18 months of follow-up signified stable hyperthyroidism.

This clonotype was seen more than once but under ten times. Antigen unknown. Patients were left out if they had other autoimmune diseases, uncontrolled infections, pregnancy or lactation. Whole-study results and caveats: A 13-signature model separated ophthalmopathy from stable hyperthyroidism, reaching 87.88% sensitivity and almost 82% specificity cross-validated. Blood was where most expanded thyroid clonotypes above 0.001 frequency also turned up.

From RNA, the CDR3 regions of TCR beta chains were amplified and sequenced. In the first round, RT-PCR was carried out with HTBI primers, and a multiplex PCR formed the second round. TCRdb re-called the multiplex PCR reads through MiXCR, storing one row per CDR3 protein. Of about 500,000 distinct CDR3 sequences listed, roughly 40% are singletons. Material for sequencing was peripheral blood or thyroid tissue (not recorded which). The TCR comes from an adult man with Graves' hyperthyroidism.

DNA for the CDR3: TGTGCCAGCAGTTTAGGGACCTCCGACTACACCTTC. Its translation: CASSLGTSDYTF. This chain uses TRBV28 with TRBJ1-2; perhaps TRBD1 as D (5 bases). V was shortened by 2 bases and J by 10 bases, with 11 bases between the two germline ends. The CDR3 is 12 residues long. CDR1 is MDHEN and CDR2 is SYDVKM in the germline V gene.